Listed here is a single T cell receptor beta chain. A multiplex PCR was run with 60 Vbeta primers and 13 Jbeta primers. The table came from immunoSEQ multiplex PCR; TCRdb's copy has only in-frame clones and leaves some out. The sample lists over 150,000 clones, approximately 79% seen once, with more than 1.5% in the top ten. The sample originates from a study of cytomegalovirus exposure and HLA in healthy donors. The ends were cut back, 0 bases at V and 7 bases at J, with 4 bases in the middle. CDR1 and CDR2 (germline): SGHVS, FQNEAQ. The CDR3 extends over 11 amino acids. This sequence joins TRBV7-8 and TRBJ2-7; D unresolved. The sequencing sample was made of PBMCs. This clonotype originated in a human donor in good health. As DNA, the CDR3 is TGTGCCAGCAGCTTAGCGCGGGAGCAGTACTTC. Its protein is CASSLAREQYF.